Below, 8 T cell receptor beta chains from the same sample are listed, as sequenced in a study of cytomegalovirus exposure and HLA in healthy donors. The table came from immunoSEQ multiplex PCR; TCRdb's copy has only in-frame clones and leaves some out. Seen here are roughly 68,000 clones, roughly 96% observed once, and the top ten hold roughly 2.3%. The sample taken for sequencing was PBMCs. These receptors originate from a man younger than 30 in good health and CMV-seronegative.

The chain couples TRBV10-3 to TRBJ2-7; TRBD2 might be the D (6 bases). V was shortened by 3 bases and J by 3 bases, with 18 bases between the two germline ends. From germline, CDR1 is ENHRY and CDR2 SYGVKD. The CDR3 loop spans 16 amino acids. CDR3 sequence reads: CAISDGSGETYYEQYF. The CDR3 DNA sequence: TGTGCCATCAGTGACGGTTCGGGGGAGACATACTACGAGCAGTACTTC.

The rearrangement links TRBV5-1 to TRBJ2-7; 7 bases align to TRBD1. The CDR3 spans 15 residues. The germline V gene has CDR1 SGHRS and CDR2 YFSETQ. V lost 1 base, J lost 0 bases, and 4 bases stayed unmatched. The chain's CDR3 is CASSLPQGSSYEQYF. The CDR3 nucleotides are TGCGCCAGCAGCTTGCCACAGGGGAGCTCCTACGAGCAGTACTTC.

This clone has just one count. The J gene is TRBJ1-2, the V gene TRBV28; weak D call: TRBD1 (5 bases). V was cut by 2 bases and J by 2 bases, with 9 bases left in between. CDR3 length equals 14 residues. Germline lookup yields CDR1 MDHEN and CDR2 SYDVKM. CDR3 in DNA: TGTGCCAGCAGTTTACAGGGAATAAACTATGGCTACACCTTC. Encoded protein: CASSLQGINYGYTF.

The genes are TRBV11-2 and TRBJ1-1; TRBD1 is a possible D gene (5 bases). V dropped 5 bases and J dropped 1 base, with 14 bases sitting between them. The germline CDR1 and CDR2 sequences are SGHAT and FQNNGV. This CDR3 contains 15 residues. CDR3 protein: CASSPTGGTNTEAFF. The CDR3 DNA reads TGTGCCAGCAGCCCTACGGGGGGAACGAACACTGAAGCTTTCTTT.

The chain couples TRBV7-9 to TRBJ1-1, with D tentatively TRBD1 (6 bases). CDR1 is SEHNR and CDR2 is FQNEAQ in the germline V gene (reference sequence). The CDR3 runs to 14 residues. Trimming removed 2 bases from V and 11 bases from J, with 18 bases in between. CDR3 protein: CASSLTRDTDGAFF. In DNA form, the CDR3 reads TGTGCCAGCAGCTTAACGAGGGACACCGACGGGGCTTTCTTT.

The chain carries TRBV6-5 and TRBJ2-7; 7 bases line up with TRBD1. V shed 6 bases, J shed 12 bases, and the junction held 11 bases outside the gene matches. The germline CDR1 and CDR2 sequences are MNHEY and SVGAGI. The CDR3 consists of 12 residues. The CDR3 coding sequence is TGTGCCAGCAGCCGCGATGACAGGGCTGTGTACTTC. Protein product: CASSRDDRAVYF.

The chain carries TRBV27 and TRBJ2-1, with 8 bases matching TRBD2. The CDR3 extends over 15 amino acids. Germline V gives CDR1 MNHEY, CDR2 SMNVEV (reference sequence). The trim removed 0 bases at V and 5 bases at J, leaving 3 bases unmatched. CDR3 sequence reads: CASSLSSGNHNEQFF. CDR3 nucleotides: TGTGCCAGCAGTTTATCTAGCGGGAACCACAATGAGCAGTTCTTC.

V and J are TRBV2 and TRBJ2-3; TRBD1 matches at 7 bases. The germline gives CDR1 SNHLY, CDR2 FYNNEI. The CDR3 length is 16 residues. V lost 5 bases, J lost 4 bases, and 12 bases stayed unmatched. The CDR3 sequence: CASSHDPQTGSDTQYF. In DNA, the CDR3 is TGTGCCAGCAGTCACGACCCCCAGACAGGGTCAGATACGCAGTATTTT.